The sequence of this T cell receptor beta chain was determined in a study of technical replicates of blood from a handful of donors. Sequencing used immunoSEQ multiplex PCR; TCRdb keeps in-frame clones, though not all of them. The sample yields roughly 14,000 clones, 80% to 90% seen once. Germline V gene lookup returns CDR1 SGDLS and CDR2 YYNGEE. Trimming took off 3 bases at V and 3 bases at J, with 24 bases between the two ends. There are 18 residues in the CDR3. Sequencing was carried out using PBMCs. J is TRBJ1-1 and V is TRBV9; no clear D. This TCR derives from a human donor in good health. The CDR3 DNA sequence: TGTGCCAGCAGCGGAGATCCGGTCAGTGGCGGCGAGGACACTGAAGCTTTCTTT. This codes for CASSGDPVSGGEDTEAFF.